This T cell receptor beta chain was captured in a study of blood T cell repertoires in COVID-19. The overall study: Two consecutive negative NP/OP PCR tests, clearance, or resolved symptoms defined Cohort 3 recovery. Whether acute or convalescent, the COVID-19 samples came from the United States, Italy and Spain. Sources were T cells, B-cell-depleted T cells, or PBMCs; the material itself was cDNA or gDNA.

The junction had 7 bases not matched to a gene; V was cut back by 6 bases and J by 2 bases. Germline CDR1 and CDR2: SEHNR and FQNEAQ (reference sequence). The CDR3 sequence is 15 residues long. Data came from immunoSEQ multiplex PCR; TCRdb stores just in-frame clones and leaves some out. The sample records under 200,000 clones, about 88% being singletons. The specimen was PBMCs or T cells enriched from blood (not recorded which). J is TRBJ2-1 and V is TRBV7-9, with TRBD1 matching 7 bases. This sequence was found in a woman between 40 and 50 years old in a cohort exposed to, infected with or recovered from COVID-19 (not recorded which). For the CDR3, the DNA is TGTGCCAGCAGAACAGACAGGGCTGCCTACAATGAGCAGTTCTTC. Its protein is CASRTDRAAYNEQFF.